Reported below is one T cell receptor beta chain. Its antigen is undetermined. TCRdb re-called the reads through MiXCR, storing one row per CDR3 protein. The data contain about 160,000 distinct CDR3 sequences, 17% of them singletons. The sample comes from a study of T cell repertoires in cytomegalovirus infection. Background on the study: CMV infection and matching HLA type were both indicated by public TCR beta signatures.

The germline CDR1 and CDR2 sequences are SGHAT and FQNNGV. The V and J ends lost 5 bases and 7 bases, in that order; junction bases with no gene match: 1. CDR3 length: 12 amino acids. Study-level results: In two of eight donors, the top clonotype was HLA-C-restricted CMV-specific. Summed frequency of shared TCR beta families picked out CMV carriers who also had the relevant HLA.

This sequence joins TRBV11-2 and TRBJ2-1; 8 nucleotides align to TRBD1. The sequenced sample consisted of CD8+ T cells from PBMCs. This sequence originates from a human donor in good health (CMV status not recorded). Some clones in this sample may be carry-over from other donors' samples. CDR3 sequence (DNA): TGTGCCAGCAGCAGACAGGGGAATGAGCAGTTCTTC. Translation: CASSRQGNEQFF.